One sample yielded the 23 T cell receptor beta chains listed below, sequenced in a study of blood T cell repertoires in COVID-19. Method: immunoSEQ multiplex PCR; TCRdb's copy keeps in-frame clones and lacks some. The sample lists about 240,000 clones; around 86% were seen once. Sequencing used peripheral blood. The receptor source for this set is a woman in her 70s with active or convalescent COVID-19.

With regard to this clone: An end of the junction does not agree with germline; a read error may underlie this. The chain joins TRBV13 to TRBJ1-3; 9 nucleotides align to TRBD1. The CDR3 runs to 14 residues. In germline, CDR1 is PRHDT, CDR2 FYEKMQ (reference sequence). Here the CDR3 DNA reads TGTGCCAGCAGCCTAGGGACAGGGGGAAACACCATATATTTT. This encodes CASSLGTGGNTIYF.

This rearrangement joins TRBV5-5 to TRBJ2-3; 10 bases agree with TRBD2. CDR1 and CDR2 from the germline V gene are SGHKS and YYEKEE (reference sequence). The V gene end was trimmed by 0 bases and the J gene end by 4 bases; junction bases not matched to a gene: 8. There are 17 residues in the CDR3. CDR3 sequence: CASSLVVLAGAADTQYF. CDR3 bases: TGTGCCAGCAGCTTGGTAGTTCTAGCGGGGGCTGCAGATACGCAGTATTTT.

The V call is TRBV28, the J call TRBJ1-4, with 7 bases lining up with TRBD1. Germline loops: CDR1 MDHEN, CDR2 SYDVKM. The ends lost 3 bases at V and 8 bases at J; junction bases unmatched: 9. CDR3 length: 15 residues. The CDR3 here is CASSFSDREGEKLFF. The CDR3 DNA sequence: TGTGCCAGCAGTTTCAGCGACAGGGAAGGCGAAAAACTGTTTTTT.

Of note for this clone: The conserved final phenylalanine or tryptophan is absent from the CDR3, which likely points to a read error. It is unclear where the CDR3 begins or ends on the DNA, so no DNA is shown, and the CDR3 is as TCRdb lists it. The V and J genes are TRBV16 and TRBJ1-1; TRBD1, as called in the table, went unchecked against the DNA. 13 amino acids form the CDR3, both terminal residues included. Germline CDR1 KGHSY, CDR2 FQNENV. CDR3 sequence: CASAWGRASNFWV.

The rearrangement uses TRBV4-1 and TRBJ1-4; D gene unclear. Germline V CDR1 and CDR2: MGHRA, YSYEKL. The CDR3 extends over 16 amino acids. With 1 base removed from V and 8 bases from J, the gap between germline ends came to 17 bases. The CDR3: CASSQVGWVSGEKLFF. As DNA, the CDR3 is TGCGCCAGCAGCCAAGTAGGATGGGTTTCAGGCGAAAAACTGTTTTTT.

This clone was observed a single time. The CDR3 sequence is CASSLGAGSSTDTQYF. The CDR3 DNA reads TGTGCCAGCAGCTTAGGGGCGGGGTCTAGCACAGATACGCAGTATTTT. The chain carries TRBV13 and TRBJ2-3, with a tentative D call TRBD2 (6 bases). There are 16 residues in the CDR3. The germline CDR1 and CDR2 sequences are PRHDT and FYEKMQ (reference sequence). Trimming stripped 0 bases from V and 0 bases from J, with 10 bases between.

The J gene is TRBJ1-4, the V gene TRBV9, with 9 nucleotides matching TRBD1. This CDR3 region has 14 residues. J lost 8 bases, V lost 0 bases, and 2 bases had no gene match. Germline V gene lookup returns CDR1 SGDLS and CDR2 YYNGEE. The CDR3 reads CASSVGQGGEKLFF. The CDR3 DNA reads TGTGCCAGCAGCGTAGGACAGGGGGGCGAAAAACTGTTTTTT.

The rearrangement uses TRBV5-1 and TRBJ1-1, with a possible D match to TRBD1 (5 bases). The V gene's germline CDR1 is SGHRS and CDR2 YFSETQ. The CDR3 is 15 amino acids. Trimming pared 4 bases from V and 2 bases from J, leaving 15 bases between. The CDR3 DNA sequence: TGCGCCAGCAGCCTGGGTGGGGGGTCTAACACTGAAGCTTTCTTT. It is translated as CASSLGGGSNTEAFF.

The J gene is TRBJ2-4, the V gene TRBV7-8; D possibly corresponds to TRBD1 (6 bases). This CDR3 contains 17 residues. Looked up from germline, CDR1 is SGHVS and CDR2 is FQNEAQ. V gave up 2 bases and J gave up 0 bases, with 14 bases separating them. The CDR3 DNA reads TGTGCCAGCAGCTTACTCCAGGGGTCCCTAGCCAAAAACATTCAGTACTTC. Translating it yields CASSLLQGSLAKNIQYF. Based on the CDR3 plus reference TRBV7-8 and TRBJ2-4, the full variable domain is GAGVSQSPRYKVAKRGQDVALRCDPISGHVSLFWYQQALGQGPEFLTYFQNEAQLDKSGLPSDRFFAERPEGSVSTLKIQRTQQEDSAVYLCASSLLQGSLAKNIQYFGAGTRLSVL.

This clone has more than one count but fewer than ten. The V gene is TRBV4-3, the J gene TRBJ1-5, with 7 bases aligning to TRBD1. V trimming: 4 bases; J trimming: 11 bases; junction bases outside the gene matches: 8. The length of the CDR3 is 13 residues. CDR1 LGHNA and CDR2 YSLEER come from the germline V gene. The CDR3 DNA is TGCGCCAGCAGCCGCCAAACAGGGGAGTCCCAGCATTTT. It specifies CASSRQTGESQHF.

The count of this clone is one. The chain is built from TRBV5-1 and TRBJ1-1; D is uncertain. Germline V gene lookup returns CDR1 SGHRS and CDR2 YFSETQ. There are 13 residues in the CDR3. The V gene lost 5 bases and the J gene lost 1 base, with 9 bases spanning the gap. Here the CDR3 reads CASRVQENTEAFF. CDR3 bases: TGCGCCAGCAGGGTGCAGGAGAACACTGAAGCTTTCTTT.

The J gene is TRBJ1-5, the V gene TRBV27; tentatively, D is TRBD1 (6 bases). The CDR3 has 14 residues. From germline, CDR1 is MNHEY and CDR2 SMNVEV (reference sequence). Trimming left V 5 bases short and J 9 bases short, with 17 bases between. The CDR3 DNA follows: TGTGCCAGCAGTCCCCACAGGGACACTTCGCCCCAGCATTTT. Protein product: CASSPHRDTSPQHF.

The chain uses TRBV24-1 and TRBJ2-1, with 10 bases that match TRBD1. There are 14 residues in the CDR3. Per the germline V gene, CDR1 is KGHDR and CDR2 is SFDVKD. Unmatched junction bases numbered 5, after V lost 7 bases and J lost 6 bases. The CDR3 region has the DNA TGTGCCACCAGGCCCGACAGGGGGCGCAATGAGCAGTTCTTC. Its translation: CATRPDRGRNEQFF.

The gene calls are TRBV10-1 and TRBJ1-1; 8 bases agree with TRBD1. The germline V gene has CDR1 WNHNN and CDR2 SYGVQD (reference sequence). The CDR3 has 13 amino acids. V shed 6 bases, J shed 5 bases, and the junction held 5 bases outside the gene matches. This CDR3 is CASSARGQTEAFF. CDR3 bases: TGCGCCAGCAGCGCCAGGGGGCAAACTGAAGCTTTCTTT.

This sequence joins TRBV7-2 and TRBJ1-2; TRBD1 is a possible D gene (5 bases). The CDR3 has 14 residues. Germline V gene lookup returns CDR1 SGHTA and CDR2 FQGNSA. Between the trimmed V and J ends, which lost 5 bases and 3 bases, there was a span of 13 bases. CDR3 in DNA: TGTGCCAGCAGCCCGGGGGTCAAAGACTATGGCTACACCTTC. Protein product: CASSPGVKDYGYTF.

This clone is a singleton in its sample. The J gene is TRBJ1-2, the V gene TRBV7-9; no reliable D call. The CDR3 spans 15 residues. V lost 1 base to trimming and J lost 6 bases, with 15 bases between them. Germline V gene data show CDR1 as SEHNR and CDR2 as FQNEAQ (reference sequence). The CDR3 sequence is CASSLGQALDNGYTF. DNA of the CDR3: TGTGCCAGCAGCTTAGGTCAGGCCCTCGACAATGGCTACACCTTC.

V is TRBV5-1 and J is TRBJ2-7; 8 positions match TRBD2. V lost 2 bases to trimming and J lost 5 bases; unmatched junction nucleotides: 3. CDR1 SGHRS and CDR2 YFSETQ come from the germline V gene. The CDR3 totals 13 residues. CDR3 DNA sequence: TGCGCCAGCAGCTTCCCGGGGGGGGACGAGCAGTACTTC. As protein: CASSFPGGDEQYF.

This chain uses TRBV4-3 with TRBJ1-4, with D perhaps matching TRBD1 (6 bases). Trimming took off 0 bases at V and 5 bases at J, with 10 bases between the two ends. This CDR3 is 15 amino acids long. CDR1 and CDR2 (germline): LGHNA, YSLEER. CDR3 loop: CASSQDGRGNEKLFF. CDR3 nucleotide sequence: TGCGCCAGCAGCCAAGATGGCAGGGGAAATGAAAAACTGTTTTTT.

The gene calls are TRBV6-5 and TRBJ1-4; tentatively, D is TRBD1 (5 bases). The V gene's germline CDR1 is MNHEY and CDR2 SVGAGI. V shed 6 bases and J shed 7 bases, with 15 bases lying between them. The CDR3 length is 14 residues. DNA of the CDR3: TGTGCCAGCAGGCCGACAGTATTCCTTGAAAAACTGTTTTTT. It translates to CASRPTVFLEKLFF.

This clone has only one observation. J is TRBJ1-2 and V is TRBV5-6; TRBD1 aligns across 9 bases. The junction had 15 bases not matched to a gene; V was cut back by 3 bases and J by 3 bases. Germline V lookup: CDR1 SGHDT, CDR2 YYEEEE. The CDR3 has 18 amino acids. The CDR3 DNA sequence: TGTGCCAGCAGCTCCGCCCGGATAGGGACAGGGAGGTACTATGGCTACACCTTC. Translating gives CASSSARIGTGRYYGYTF.

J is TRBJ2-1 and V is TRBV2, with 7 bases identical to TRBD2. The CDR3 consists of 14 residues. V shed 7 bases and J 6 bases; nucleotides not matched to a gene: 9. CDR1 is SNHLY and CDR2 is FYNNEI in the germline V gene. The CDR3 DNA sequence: TGTGCCAGCACAACCCGACTAGCAGCCAATGAGCAGTTCTTC. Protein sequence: CASTTRLAANEQFF.

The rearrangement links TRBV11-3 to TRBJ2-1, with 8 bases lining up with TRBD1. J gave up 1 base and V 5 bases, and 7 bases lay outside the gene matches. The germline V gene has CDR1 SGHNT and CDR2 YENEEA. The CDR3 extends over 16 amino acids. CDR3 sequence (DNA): TGTGCCAGCAGCCGCGGACAGGGTCTATCCTACAATGAGCAGTTCTTC. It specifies CASSRGQGLSYNEQFF.

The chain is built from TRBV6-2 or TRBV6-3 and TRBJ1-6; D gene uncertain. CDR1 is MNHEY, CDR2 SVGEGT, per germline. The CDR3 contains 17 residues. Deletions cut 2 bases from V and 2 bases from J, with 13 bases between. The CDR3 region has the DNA TGTGCCAGCAGTTACGGCGGGCAGGCCACCTATAATTCACCCCTCCACTTT. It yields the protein CASSYGGQATYNSPLHF.